The 13 T cell receptor beta chains below were found in one sample sequenced in a study of T cells in Graves' hyperthyroidism and ophthalmopathy. Regions amplified from RNA transcripts were the TCR beta CDR3 regions. A first-round RT-PCR of the TCR CDR3 used the HTBI primer set. MiXCR, applied by TCRdb to the multiplex PCR reads, yields one record per CDR3 protein. The sample carries 500,000 to 800,000 distinct CDR3 sequences, about 14% recorded once. Sequenced input: blood. These receptors were obtained from a woman between 45 and 60 years old with Graves' ophthalmopathy.

V gene TRBV11-2 combines with J gene TRBJ2-1, with 9 bases fitting TRBD2. The CDR3 loop spans 16 amino acids. V lost 5 bases to trimming and J lost 1 base; unmatched junction nucleotides: 6. The V gene's germline CDR1 is SGHAT and CDR2 FQNNGV. CDR3: CASSIIAGASYNEQFF. CDR3 in DNA: TGTGCCAGCAGCATAATAGCGGGAGCGTCCTACAATGAGCAGTTCTTC.

The chain joins TRBV19 to TRBJ2-1, with 8 bases fitting TRBD1. Per germline, CDR1 LNHDA and CDR2 SQIVND (reference sequence). V lost 3 bases to trimming and J lost 7 bases; unmatched junction nucleotides: 11. CDR3 length: 16 amino acids. The CDR3: CASSIGFGTGRNEQFF. The CDR3, as DNA: TGTGCCAGTAGTATTGGGTTCGGGACAGGTCGTAATGAGCAGTTCTTC.

This clonotype was seen repeatedly, ten times or more. The chain employs TRBV10-3 and TRBJ2-3, with a possible D match to TRBD2 (6 bases). The CDR3 has 15 residues. Deletions cut 4 bases from V and 1 base from J, with 12 bases between. Germline V gene lookup returns CDR1 ENHRY and CDR2 SYGVKD. In DNA form, the CDR3 reads TGTGCCATCAGTGTCTCGGGAGACCGCACAGATACGCAGTATTTT. Protein: CAISVSGDRTDTQYF.

This clonotype was seen at least ten times. The chain combines TRBV14 with TRBJ2-7, with 7 bases lining up with TRBD1. This CDR3 is built from 16 residues. J lost 1 base, V lost 0 bases, and 6 bases had no gene match. Germline V gene sequence: CDR1 SGHDN, CDR2 FVKESK. CDR3 in DNA: TGTGCCAGCAGCCAAGAGGGATCGGACAGGTCCTACGAGCAGTACTTC. Amino acids: CASSQEGSDRSYEQYF.

This clonotype was seen only a few times. The CDR3 here is CSARDTGGAYEQYF. DNA for the CDR3: TGCAGTGCTAGAGATACGGGAGGGGCCTACGAGCAGTACTTC. The chain uses TRBV20-1 and TRBJ2-7, with 8 bases identical to TRBD2. The CDR3 is 14 amino acids. V lost 0 bases, J lost 2 bases, and 3 bases stayed unmatched. CDR1 is DFQATT and CDR2 is SNEGSKA in the germline V gene (reference sequence).

DNA for the CDR3: TGTGCCAGTAGTTCCCCAAAAGCCGGGGGTTGGGGGTCCAATCAGCCCCAGCATTTT. Its protein product is CASSSPKAGGWGSNQPQHF. J is TRBJ1-5 and V is TRBV19; tentative D call: TRBD1 (5 bases). Germline CDR1 is LNHDA and CDR2 is SQIVND (reference sequence). The V end was cut by 5 bases, the J end by 3 bases, with 26 bases between. The CDR3 is made up of 19 amino acids.

This clonotype was found a few times. The V gene is TRBV5-4, the J gene TRBJ1-2; 10 bases agree with TRBD1. Germline lookup yields CDR1 SGHNT and CDR2 YYREEE (reference sequence). The length of the CDR3 is 13 residues. J gave up 4 bases and V 9 bases, and 6 bases lay outside the gene matches. This CDR3 is CAITTGGVYGYTF. The CDR3, as DNA: TGTGCCATTACGACAGGGGGCGTCTATGGCTACACCTTC.

Many counts were recorded for this clonotype. In DNA, the CDR3 is TGTGCCAGCAGTCCCCTCACTAGCGGGGGATACAATGAGCAGTTCTTC. Translation: CASSPLTSGGYNEQFF. This chain uses TRBV27 with TRBJ2-1; 11 bases are shared with TRBD2. The ends lost 5 bases at V and 4 bases at J; junction bases unmatched: 7. The CDR3 has 16 amino acids. CDR1 MNHEY and CDR2 SMNVEV come from the germline V gene (reference sequence).

The V and J genes are TRBV7-2 and TRBJ2-1; D tentatively fits TRBD1 or TRBD2 (5 bases each). Germline V gene data show CDR1 as SGHTA and CDR2 as FQGNSA. The germline V and J ends were trimmed by 1 base and 2 bases, with 9 bases remaining between them. The CDR3 has 15 amino acids. Written as DNA, the CDR3 is TGTGCCAGCAGCTTAGGGGACGGAGCCTACAATGAGCAGTTCTTC. It encodes CASSLGDGAYNEQFF.

This clonotype showed up just a few times. This chain connects TRBV4-3 to TRBJ2-2; 9 bases match TRBD2. The CDR3 loop spans 17 amino acids. V shed 0 bases, J shed 7 bases, and the junction held 9 bases outside the gene matches. Germline values: CDR1 LGHNA, CDR2 YSLEER. The CDR3 DNA sequence: TGCGCCAGCAGCCAAGATAGCGCGGGAGGGCCCATCGGGGAGCTGTTTTTT. The encoded protein is CASSQDSAGGPIGELFF.

Many counts were recorded for this clonotype. The chain uses TRBV6-2 or TRBV6-3 and TRBJ1-3; D not certain. Deletions cut 6 bases from V and 2 bases from J, with 14 bases between. The CDR3 loop spans 15 amino acids. The V gene's germline CDR1 is MNHEY and CDR2 SVGEGT. The CDR3 loop is CASRRTAAAGNTIYF. Written as DNA, the CDR3 is TGTGCCAGCAGACGAACCGCAGCGGCTGGAAACACCATATATTTT.

This clonotype was recorded once. Being one base from a much bigger clone, this may be a read error. The chain employs TRBV20-1 and TRBJ2-3, with a tentative D call TRBD1 (6 bases). Trimming stripped 2 bases from V and 4 bases from J, with 13 bases between. This CDR3 is 14 amino acids long. CDR1 and CDR2 (germline): DFQATT, SNEGSKA (reference sequence). In DNA, the CDR3 is TGCAGTGCTAGACCACAGGGCCCAGCAGATACGCAGTATTTT. Amino acid sequence: CSARPQGPADTQYF.

This clonotype was recorded at least ten times. The rearrangement joins TRBV28 to TRBJ2-7, with 9 bases that match TRBD2. Germline trimming cut 5 bases from V and 3 bases from J; bases unmatched to any gene: 5. This CDR3 contains 14 residues. CDR1 is MDHEN and CDR2 is SYDVKM in the germline V gene. CDR3 protein: CASSEAGGGYEQYF. Written as DNA, the CDR3 is TGTGCCAGCAGTGAAGCGGGAGGAGGCTACGAGCAGTACTTC.